This T cell receptor beta chain was captured by sequencing in a study of T cells in Graves' hyperthyroidism and ophthalmopathy. General observations from the study: It was a median around 6 months before onset that the model predicted ophthalmopathy. Clonotypes that were expanded in thyroid above 0.001 mostly appeared in blood too.

Uncontrolled infection, other autoimmune disease, pregnancy and lactation each barred patients from inclusion. On the basis of clinical symptoms, serum thyroxine and TRAb, thyroid ultrasound and orbital computed tomography, diagnoses were made. RNA transcripts were the template for amplifying TCR beta CDR3 regions. In the first-round RT-PCR of the TCR CDR3, the HTBI primer set was used. Each CDR3 protein is one row after TCRdb ran MiXCR on the multiplex PCR reads. Found here are approximately 600,000 distinct CDR3 sequences, about 15% of them singletons; the top ten hold 5% to 7%. The CDR3 is 18 amino acids. Looked up from germline, CDR1 is SQVTM and CDR2 is ANQGSEA. Comment on this clonotype: Its target is not known.

The clonotype originates from a woman in her 30s with Graves' hyperthyroidism that later progressed to Graves' ophthalmopathy. Sequenced input: blood. The chain links TRBV29-1 to TRBJ2-7; 7 nucleotides agree with TRBD1. The CDR3 nucleotides are TGCAGGGAACTCATTGTACCTATGGTCGGGGACAGAGACTACGAGCAGTACTTC. It encodes CRELIVPMVGDRDYEQYF.